What follows are 6 T cell receptor beta chains derived from one specimen sequenced in a study of shared clonotypes between healthy human individuals. Sequencing used immunoSEQ multiplex PCR; TCRdb keeps in-frame clones, though not all of them. The data contain over 2 million clones, approximately 95% of them singletons. Terminally differentiated effector memory CD45RA+ cells were excluded from the naive CD8 cells, which were CD45RO-negative and positively selected for CCR7. Sequenced input: naive CD8+ T cells sorted from blood. These receptor sequences come from a man aged 18 to 29 in good health.

The DNA of the CDR3 is TGTGCCAGCAGCACGTCCGCTAGCGGCCTTTACGAGCAGTACTTC. This translates into CASSTSASGLYEQYF. The chain has TRBV9 and TRBJ2-7, with 7 bases aligning to TRBD2. Germline V CDR1 and CDR2: SGDLS, YYNGEE. Losses at the gene ends were 4 bases for V and 4 bases for J; bases not matched to a gene: 11. This CDR3 region has 15 residues.

J is TRBJ2-1 and V is TRBV30; 9 bases agree with TRBD1. The junction had 7 bases not matched to a gene; V was cut back by 3 bases and J by 7 bases. The CDR3 contains 14 residues. Germline V gene lookup returns CDR1 GTSNPN and CDR2 SVGIG (reference sequence). CDR3 in amino acids: CAWSHEDRGNEQFF. The CDR3 DNA is TGTGCCTGGAGCCACGAGGACAGGGGAAATGAGCAGTTCTTC.

The J gene is TRBJ2-1, the V gene TRBV10-3, with 9 bases identical to TRBD1. The length of the CDR3 is 16 residues. The germline V gene encodes CDR1 ENHRY and CDR2 SYGVKD. With 6 bases clipped from V and 3 bases from J, the junction kept 9 bases outside the gene matches. In DNA form, the CDR3 reads TGTGCCATCAGCGAAATGGGACAGGGAGACTACAATGAGCAGTTCTTC. It is translated as CAISEMGQGDYNEQFF.

The chain carries TRBV11-2 and TRBJ2-7; D is unresolved. V dropped 4 bases and J dropped 6 bases, with 10 bases sitting between them. CDR1 is SGHAT and CDR2 is FQNNGV in the germline V gene. The CDR3 totals 12 residues. CDR3 coding DNA: TGTGCCAGCAGCTCCCTTTCGGGCGAGCAGTACTTC. Translation gives CASSSLSGEQYF.

The V gene is TRBV19, the J gene TRBJ1-5; no firm D call. Germline loops: CDR1 LNHDA, CDR2 SQIVND (reference sequence). This CDR3 has 15 amino acids. V was shortened by 1 base and J by 7 bases, with 14 bases between the two germline ends. This chain's CDR3 is CASSIVEGTGQPQHF. CDR3 DNA: TGTGCCAGTAGTATAGTGGAGGGAACGGGGCAGCCCCAGCATTTT.

This clone has a single count. The V call is TRBV7-9, the J call TRBJ1-1; 10 nucleotides line up with TRBD1. The CDR3 covers 15 residues. Germline loops: CDR1 SEHNR, CDR2 FQNEAQ (reference sequence). Losses at the gene ends were 5 bases for V and 1 base for J; bases not matched to a gene: 4. This CDR3 reads CASSEGDRGNTEAFF. The CDR3 DNA sequence: TGTGCCAGCAGCGAAGGGGACAGGGGGAACACTGAAGCTTTCTTT.